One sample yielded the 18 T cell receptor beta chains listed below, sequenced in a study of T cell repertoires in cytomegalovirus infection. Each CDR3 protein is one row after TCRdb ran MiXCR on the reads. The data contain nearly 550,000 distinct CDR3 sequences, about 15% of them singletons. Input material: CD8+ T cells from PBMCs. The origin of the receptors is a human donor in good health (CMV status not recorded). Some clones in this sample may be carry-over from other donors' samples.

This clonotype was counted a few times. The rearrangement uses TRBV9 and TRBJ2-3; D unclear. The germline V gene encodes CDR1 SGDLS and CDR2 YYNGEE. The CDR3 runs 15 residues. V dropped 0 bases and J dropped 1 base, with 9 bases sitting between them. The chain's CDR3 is CASSVDLARTDTQYF. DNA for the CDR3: TGTGCCAGCAGCGTAGATTTAGCCCGCACAGATACGCAGTATTTT.

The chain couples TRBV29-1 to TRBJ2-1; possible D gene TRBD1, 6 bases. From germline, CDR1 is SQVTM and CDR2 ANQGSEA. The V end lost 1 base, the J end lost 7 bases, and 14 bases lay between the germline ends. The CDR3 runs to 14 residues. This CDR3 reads CSVEVGTRGNEQFF. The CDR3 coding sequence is TGCAGCGTTGAAGTGGGGACACGAGGAAATGAGCAGTTCTTC.

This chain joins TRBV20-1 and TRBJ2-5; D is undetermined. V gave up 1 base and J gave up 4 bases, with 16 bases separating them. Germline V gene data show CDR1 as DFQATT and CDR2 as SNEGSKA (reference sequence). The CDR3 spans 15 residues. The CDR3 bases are TGCAGTGCTAGAGGAGAATGGGCTAGAAGAGAGACCCAGTACTTC. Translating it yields CSARGEWARRETQYF.

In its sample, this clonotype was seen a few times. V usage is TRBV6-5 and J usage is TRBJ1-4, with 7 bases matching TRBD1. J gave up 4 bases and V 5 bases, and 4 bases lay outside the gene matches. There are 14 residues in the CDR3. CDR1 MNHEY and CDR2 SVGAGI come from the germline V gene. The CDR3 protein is CASSRDSGNEKLFF. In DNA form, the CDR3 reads TGTGCCAGCAGTCGGGACAGCGGTAATGAAAAACTGTTTTTT.

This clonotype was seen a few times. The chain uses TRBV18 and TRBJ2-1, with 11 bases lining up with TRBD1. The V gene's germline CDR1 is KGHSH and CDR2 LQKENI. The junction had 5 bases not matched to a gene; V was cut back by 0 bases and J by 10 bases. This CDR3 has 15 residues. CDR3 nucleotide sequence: TGTGCCAGCTCACCACCGGGGACAGGGGGAGGAGAGCAGTTCTTC. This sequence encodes CASSPPGTGGGEQFF.

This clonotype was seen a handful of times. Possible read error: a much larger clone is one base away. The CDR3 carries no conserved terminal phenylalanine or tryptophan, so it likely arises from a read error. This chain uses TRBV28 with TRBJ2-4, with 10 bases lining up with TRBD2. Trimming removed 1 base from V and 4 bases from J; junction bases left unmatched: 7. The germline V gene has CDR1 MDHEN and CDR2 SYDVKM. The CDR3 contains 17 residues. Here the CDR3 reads CASSLLPSGRWKNIQYL. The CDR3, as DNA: TGTGCCAGCAGTTTATTGCCTAGCGGGAGATGGAAAAACATTCAGTACTTA.

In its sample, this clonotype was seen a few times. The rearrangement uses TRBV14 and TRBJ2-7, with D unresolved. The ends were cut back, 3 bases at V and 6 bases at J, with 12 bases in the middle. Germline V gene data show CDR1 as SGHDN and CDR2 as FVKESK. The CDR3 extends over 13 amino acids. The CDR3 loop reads CASSHNLGREQYF. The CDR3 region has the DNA TGTGCCAGCAGCCACAATTTAGGGCGCGAGCAGTACTTC.

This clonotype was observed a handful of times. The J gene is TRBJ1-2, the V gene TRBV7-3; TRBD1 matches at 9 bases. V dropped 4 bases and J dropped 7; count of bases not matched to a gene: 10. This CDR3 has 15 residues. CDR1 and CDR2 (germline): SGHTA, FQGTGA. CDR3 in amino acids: CASSSDGTGSFGYTF. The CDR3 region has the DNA TGTGCCAGCAGCTCGGACGGGACAGGGTCGTTTGGCTACACCTTC.

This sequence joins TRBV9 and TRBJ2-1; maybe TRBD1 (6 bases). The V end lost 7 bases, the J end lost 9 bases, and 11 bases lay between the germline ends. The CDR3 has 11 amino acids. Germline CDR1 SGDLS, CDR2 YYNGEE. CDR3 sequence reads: CASGGSREQFF. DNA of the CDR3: TGTGCCAGCGGGGGCAGTCGTGAGCAGTTCTTC.

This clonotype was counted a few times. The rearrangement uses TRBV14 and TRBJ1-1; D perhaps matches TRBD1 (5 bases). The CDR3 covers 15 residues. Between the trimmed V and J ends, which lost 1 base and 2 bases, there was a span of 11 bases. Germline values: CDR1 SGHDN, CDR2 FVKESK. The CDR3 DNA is TGTGCCAGCAGCCAAGGTTGGGGGGGTAACACTGAAGCTTTCTTT. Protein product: CASSQGWGGNTEAFF.

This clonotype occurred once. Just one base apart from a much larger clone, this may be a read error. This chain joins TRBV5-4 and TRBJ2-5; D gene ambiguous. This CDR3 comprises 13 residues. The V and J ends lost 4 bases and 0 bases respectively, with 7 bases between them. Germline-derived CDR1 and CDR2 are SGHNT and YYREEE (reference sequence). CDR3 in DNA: TGTGCCAGCAGCCCTGCGGACCAAGAGACCCAGTACTTC. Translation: CASSPADQETQYF. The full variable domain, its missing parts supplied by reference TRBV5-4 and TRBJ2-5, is ETGVTQSPTHLIKTRGQQVTLRCSSQSGHNTVSWYQQALGQGPQFIFQYYREEENGRGNFPPRFSGLQFPNYSSELNVNALELDDSALYLCASSPADQETQYFGPGTRLLVL.

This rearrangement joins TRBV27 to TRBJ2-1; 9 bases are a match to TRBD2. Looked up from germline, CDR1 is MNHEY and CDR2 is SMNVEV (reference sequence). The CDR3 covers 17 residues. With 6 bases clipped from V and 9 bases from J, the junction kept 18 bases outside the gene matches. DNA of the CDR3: TGTGCCAGCAGCCCAAGAGTTGCGCGGGGGGGCCAGACTGAGCAGTTCTTC. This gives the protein CASSPRVARGGQTEQFF.

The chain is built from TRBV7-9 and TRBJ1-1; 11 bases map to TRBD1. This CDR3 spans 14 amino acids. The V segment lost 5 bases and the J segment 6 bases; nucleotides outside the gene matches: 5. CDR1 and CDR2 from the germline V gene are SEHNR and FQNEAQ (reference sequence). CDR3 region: CASSNPGQGAEAFF. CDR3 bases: TGTGCCAGCAGCAATCCGGGACAGGGGGCTGAAGCTTTCTTT.

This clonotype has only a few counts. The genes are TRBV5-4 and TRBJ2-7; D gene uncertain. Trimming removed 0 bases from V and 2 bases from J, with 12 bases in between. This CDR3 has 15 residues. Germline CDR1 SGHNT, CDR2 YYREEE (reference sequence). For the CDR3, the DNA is TGTGCCAGCAGCTTGGGGGCAGGAGAACCCTACGAGCAGTACTTC. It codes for CASSLGAGEPYEQYF.

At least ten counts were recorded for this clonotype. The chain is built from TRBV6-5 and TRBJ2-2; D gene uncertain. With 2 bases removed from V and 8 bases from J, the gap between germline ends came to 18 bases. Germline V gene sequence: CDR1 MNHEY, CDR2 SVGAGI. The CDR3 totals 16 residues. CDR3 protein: CASSYHPAGPAGELFF. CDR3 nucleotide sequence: TGTGCCAGCAGTTACCATCCGGCCGGCCCCGCGGGGGAGCTGTTTTTT.

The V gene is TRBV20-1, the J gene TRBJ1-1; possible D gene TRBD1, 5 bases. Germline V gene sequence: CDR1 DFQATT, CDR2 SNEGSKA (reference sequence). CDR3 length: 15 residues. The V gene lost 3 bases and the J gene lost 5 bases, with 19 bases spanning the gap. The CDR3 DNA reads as TGCAGTGCTAGCCGTCCCAGGGAGGCGGAAACTGAAGCTTTCTTT. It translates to CSASRPREAETEAFF.

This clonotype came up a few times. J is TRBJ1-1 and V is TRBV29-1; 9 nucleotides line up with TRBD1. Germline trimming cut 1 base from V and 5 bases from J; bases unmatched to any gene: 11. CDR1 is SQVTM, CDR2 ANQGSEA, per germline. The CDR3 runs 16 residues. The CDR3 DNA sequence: TGCAGCGTTGAAGCTCCTGGGCACAGGGGGCATACTGAAGCTTTCTTT. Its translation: CSVEAPGHRGHTEAFF.

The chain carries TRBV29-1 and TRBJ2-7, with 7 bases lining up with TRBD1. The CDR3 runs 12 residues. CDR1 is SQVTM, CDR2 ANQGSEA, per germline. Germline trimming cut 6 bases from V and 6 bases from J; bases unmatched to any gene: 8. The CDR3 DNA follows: TGCAGCGTCACTGAACAGGGGCGCGAGCAGTACTTC. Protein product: CSVTEQGREQYF.